This paragraph covers one TCR beta chain sequence. Its target is not known. This record belongs to a study of radiotherapy plus CTLA-4 blockade in lung cancer. Across the whole study: Objective responses occurred in 15% to 20% of patients; about 31% had disease control. Study outcomes and limitations: TCR clones originating in tumors grew in number in blood after radiotherapy plus ipilimumab. Reports state that early shifts in blood T cell clones, with interferon-beta, best predicted response.

Deletions cut 0 bases from V and 13 bases from J, with 14 bases between. The CDR3 spans 14 residues. Germline values: CDR1 SGHRS, CDR2 YFSETQ. Sequencing used immunoSEQ multiplex PCR; TCRdb keeps in-frame clones, though not all of them. The data show around 80,000 clones, with 84% seen just once and approximately 0.73% held by the top ten. This clonotype was obtained from a human donor with non-small cell lung cancer who had stable disease on radiotherapy plus ipilimumab. The sample in question was peripheral blood, obtained from a patient treated with radiotherapy plus ipilimumab. The chain carries TRBV5-1 and TRBJ1-6; D gene uncertain. The CDR3 sequence: CASSLGTDLGPLHF. CDR3 bases: TGCGCCAGCAGCTTGGGGACCGACTTGGGTCCCCTCCACTTT.